The 32 T cell receptor beta chains presented below share a single source sample, sequenced in a study of Ad26.COV2.S vaccination and SARS-CoV-2 variants. The treatment was: about 20 received Ad26.COV2.S at low or high dose, single or two shots; roughly five received placebo; per-sample allocation not given. Sampling was performed 63 days after the first vaccine or placebo injection. TCRdb's copy holds only in-frame clones and misses some; the assay was immunoSEQ multiplex PCR. The table shows fewer than 500,000 clones, with approximately 92% occurring only once. This specimen consisted of peripheral blood, obtained in a trial of Ad26.COV2.S vaccine versus placebo. The source is a person between 18 and 65 years old who received the Ad26.COV2.S COVID-19 vaccine or a placebo.

V and J are TRBV27 and TRBJ2-7, with D perhaps matching TRBD1 (5 bases). Germline loops: CDR1 MNHEY, CDR2 SMNVEV (reference sequence). Trimming stripped 8 bases from V and 3 bases from J, with 14 bases between. The CDR3 totals 13 residues. This CDR3 is CASCTGPNYEQYF. The DNA for the CDR3 is TGTGCCAGCTGCACAGGACCTAACTACGAGCAGTACTTC.

The CDR3 spells CASSFTSGKVSEQFF. CDR3 nucleotides: TGTGCCAGCAGTTTTACTAGCGGGAAGGTGAGTGAGCAGTTCTTC. The chain links TRBV27 to TRBJ2-1, with 10 bases fitting TRBD2. Germline V CDR1 and CDR2: MNHEY, SMNVEV (reference sequence). The J segment lost 9 bases and the V segment lost 3 bases, leaving 8 bases of the junction unmatched. The CDR3 covers 15 residues.

The V and J genes are TRBV27 and TRBJ2-7; D is uncertain. Germline lookup yields CDR1 MNHEY and CDR2 SMNVEV (reference sequence). V lost 5 bases to trimming and J lost 6 bases, with 17 bases between them. The CDR3 contains 14 residues. CDR3 DNA sequence: TGTGCCAGCAGTCTGAACACGTTACTCCGCGAGCAGTACTTC. Its protein is CASSLNTLLREQYF.

J is TRBJ1-4 and V is TRBV25-1, with 9 positions matching TRBD1. Germline loops: CDR1 MGHDK, CDR2 SYGVNS. CDR3 length: 17 amino acids. V was pared by 3 bases and J by 6 bases, with 11 bases of the junction left unmatched. This CDR3 reads CASSEREEQGADEKLFF. The CDR3 region has the DNA TGTGCCAGCAGTGAGAGAGAGGAACAGGGGGCGGATGAAAAACTGTTTTTT.

The chain joins TRBV4-3 to TRBJ2-3; 8 nucleotides match TRBD2. The V gene end was trimmed by 0 bases and the J gene end by 0 bases; junction bases not matched to a gene: 5. The CDR3 is 17 amino acids. The germline CDR1 and CDR2 sequences are LGHNA and YSLEER. This CDR3 is CASSQDGLAVSTDTQYF. The CDR3 DNA sequence: TGCGCCAGCAGCCAAGATGGACTAGCTGTTAGCACAGATACGCAGTATTTT.

The V gene is TRBV11-2, the J gene TRBJ1-4; D is unresolved. The V gene lost 4 bases and the J gene lost 0 bases, with 12 bases spanning the gap. This CDR3 has 16 amino acids. Germline lookup yields CDR1 SGHAT and CDR2 FQNNGV. CDR3: CASSSGPRATNEKLFF. The CDR3 region has the DNA TGTGCCAGCAGCTCCGGGCCCCGGGCAACTAATGAAAAACTGTTTTTT.

A single count supports this clone. The chain is built from TRBV7-8 and TRBJ2-7; D may be TRBD1 or TRBD2 (5 bases each). V was clipped by 5 bases and J by 4 bases, with 9 bases between them. The V gene's germline CDR1 is SGHVS and CDR2 FQNEAQ. The CDR3 length is 12 residues. The CDR3 protein is CASSQGEYEQYF. The DNA for the CDR3 is TGTGCCAGCAGCCAAGGGGAGTACGAGCAGTACTTC.

This chain uses TRBV27 with TRBJ1-1; D remains unclear. Trimming stripped 8 bases from V and 2 bases from J, with 9 bases between. The CDR3 spans 12 residues. Germline CDR1 MNHEY, CDR2 SMNVEV (reference sequence). The CDR3 DNA reads as TGTGCCAGCGGTAGACTAAACACTGAAGCTTTCTTT. Translating it yields CASGRLNTEAFF.

This chain joins TRBV20-1 and TRBJ1-1; D is uncertain. CDR3 length: 11 amino acids. Trimming removed 2 bases at V and 1 base at J, with 2 bases between. Germline V lookup: CDR1 DFQATT, CDR2 SNEGSKA (reference sequence). CDR3 amino acids: CSARPNTEAFF. CDR3 in DNA: TGCAGTGCTAGACCGAACACTGAAGCTTTCTTT.

V usage is TRBV6-2 or TRBV6-3 and J usage is TRBJ2-3; TRBD2 agrees at 8 bases. Trimming removed 2 bases from V and 5 bases from J; junction bases left unmatched: 12. Germline-derived CDR1 and CDR2 are MNHEY and SVGEGT. The CDR3 length is 17 residues. CDR3 sequence (DNA): TGTGCCAGCAGTTACGCGGTTAGCGGGAACCGGGTAGATACGCAGTATTTT. This sequence encodes CASSYAVSGNRVDTQYF.

The chain carries TRBV4-2 and TRBJ2-2, with D possibly matching TRBD2 (5 bases). The CDR3 is 15 amino acids. V lost 0 bases to trimming and J lost 4 bases, with 9 bases between them. The germline CDR1 and CDR2 sequences are LGHNA and YNFKEQ. This CDR3 reads CASSQELGSTGELFF. CDR3 nucleotides: TGTGCCAGCAGCCAAGAACTAGGTAGCACCGGGGAGCTGTTTTTT.

The gene calls are TRBV18 and TRBJ1-1; 7 bases fit TRBD1. Germline assignment: CDR1 KGHSH and CDR2 LQKENI. Unmatched junction bases numbered 7, after V lost 4 bases and J lost 2 bases. The CDR3 is made up of 15 amino acids. Written as DNA, the CDR3 is TGTGCCAGCTCACAAGGACAGGACTTTAACACTGAAGCTTTCTTT. Protein product: CASSQGQDFNTEAFF.

This clone showed up just once. This rearrangement joins TRBV19 to TRBJ2-7, with D perhaps given as TRBD1 or TRBD2 (5 bases each). With 6 bases removed from V and 0 bases from J, the gap between germline ends came to 6 bases. Germline CDR1 LNHDA, CDR2 SQIVND (reference sequence). CDR3 length: 12 amino acids. CDR3 loop: CASRGDSYEQYF. CDR3 sequence (DNA): TGTGCCAGTAGGGGGGACTCCTACGAGCAGTACTTC.

CDR3 amino acids: CAIKTSGRGRGNEQFF. As DNA, the CDR3 is TGTGCCATCAAGACTAGCGGGAGGGGTAGAGGCAATGAGCAGTTCTTC. This chain joins TRBV10-3 and TRBJ2-1; 14 nucleotides agree with TRBD2. The germline gives CDR1 ENHRY, CDR2 SYGVKD. J gave up 6 bases and V 7 bases, and 8 bases lay outside the gene matches. The CDR3 extends over 16 amino acids.

The chain employs TRBV6-1 and TRBJ2-5; D is perhaps TRBD2 (7 bases). The V gene's germline CDR1 is MNHNS and CDR2 SASEGT. CDR3 size: 14 residues. V dropped 2 bases and J dropped 4 bases, with 11 bases sitting between them. The CDR3: CASSESGGRETQYF. The CDR3 DNA sequence: TGTGCCAGCAGTGAATCGGGGGGCCGAGAGACCCAGTACTTC.

CDR3 amino acids: CASSEGPDGRFEKLFF. The CDR3 region has the DNA TGTGCCAGCAGCGAAGGCCCGGACGGAAGGTTTGAAAAACTGTTTTTT. This chain uses TRBV7-9 with TRBJ1-4; D uncertain. The CDR3 is 16 residues long. CDR1 is SEHNR and CDR2 is FQNEAQ in the germline V gene (reference sequence). V was trimmed by 5 bases and J by 7 bases, leaving 20 bases between them.

The CDR3, as DNA: TGTGCCAGCAGCTCTAGCCCGACAGGGAATTATGGCTACACCTTC. Encoded protein: CASSSSPTGNYGYTF. This chain connects TRBV7-9 to TRBJ1-2; 7 nucleotides align to TRBD1. Germline CDR1 and CDR2: SEHNR and FQNEAQ (reference sequence). J was trimmed by 5 bases and V by 4 bases; bases with no gene match: 10. The CDR3 covers 15 residues.

The CDR3 spells CASRVSGTTSYEQYF. CDR3 coding DNA: TGTGCCAGCAGGGTGAGCGGGACGACCTCCTACGAGCAGTACTTC. The V call is TRBV6-5, the J call TRBJ2-7; 7 bases map to TRBD2. This CDR3 comprises 15 residues. The germline CDR1 and CDR2 sequences are MNHEY and SVGAGI. The V and J ends lost 6 bases and 0 bases, in that order; junction bases with no gene match: 8.

The CDR3 sequence: CASSPLGVRKLFF. CDR3 coding DNA: TGTGCCAGCAGCCCCCTCGGAGTGCGGAAACTGTTTTTT. The rearrangement links TRBV3-1 (or the pseudogene TRBV3-2) to TRBJ1-4; D is uncertain. The V end was cut by 4 bases, the J end by 11 bases, with 14 bases between. In germline, CDR1 is LGHDT, CDR2 YNNKEL (reference sequence). The CDR3 runs 13 residues.

This clone was detected a few times. The chain employs TRBV19 and TRBJ2-7; 11 bases map to TRBD1. With V trimmed by 7 bases and J by 7 bases, 9 bases remained unmatched. The CDR3 covers 14 residues. Germline CDR1 and CDR2: LNHDA and SQIVND (reference sequence). This CDR3 reads CASTVGTGGGEQYF. The CDR3 DNA follows: TGTGCCAGTACCGTGGGGACAGGGGGAGGTGAGCAGTACTTC.

This rearrangement joins TRBV2 to TRBJ2-4; D perhaps matches TRBD2 (6 bases). This CDR3 spans 14 amino acids. Germline V lookup: CDR1 SNHLY, CDR2 FYNNEI. The V gene lost 1 base and the J gene lost 8 bases, with 12 bases spanning the gap. The DNA of the CDR3 is TGTGCCAGCAGTGAAGGGACTATTCGTTACATTCAGTACTTC. This sequence encodes CASSEGTIRYIQYF.

V and J are TRBV6-2 or TRBV6-3 and TRBJ2-5; 7 bases map to TRBD1. The germline CDR1 and CDR2 sequences are MNHEY and SVGEGT. CDR3 length: 16 amino acids. Unmatched junction bases numbered 9, after V lost 2 bases and J lost 3 bases. The CDR3 loop reads CASSYPPGGLEETQYF. DNA of the CDR3: TGTGCCAGCAGTTACCCCCCAGGGGGTCTAGAAGAGACCCAGTACTTC.

The chain employs TRBV3-1 (or the pseudogene TRBV3-2) and TRBJ1-2; no reliable D call. V dropped 0 bases and J dropped 7 bases, with 12 bases sitting between them. Germline V gives CDR1 LGHDT, CDR2 YNNKEL (reference sequence). The CDR3 length is 14 residues. The CDR3, as DNA: TGTGCCAGCAGCCAAGAGGGGAGGATGTTTGGCTACACCTTC. This encodes CASSQEGRMFGYTF.

The V and J genes are TRBV27 and TRBJ2-2; D is unresolved. Trimming removed 3 bases from V and 7 bases from J, with 6 bases in between. Germline V gene data show CDR1 as MNHEY and CDR2 as SMNVEV (reference sequence). This CDR3 is built from 12 residues. CDR3 sequence reads: CASSFFNGELFF. The CDR3 DNA reads TGTGCCAGCAGTTTTTTTAACGGGGAGCTGTTTTTT.

The chain carries TRBV6-2 or TRBV6-3 and TRBJ2-7; D ambiguous. Per germline, CDR1 MNHEY and CDR2 SVGEGT. V was trimmed by 0 bases and J by 4 bases, leaving 4 bases between them. The CDR3 has 12 residues. The CDR3 region has the DNA TGTGCCAGCAGTTACTCAAGGTACGAGCAGTACTTC. As protein: CASSYSRYEQYF.

The V and J genes are TRBV6-5 and TRBJ1-1; the D gene is possibly TRBD1 (6 bases). The germline CDR1 and CDR2 sequences are MNHEY and SVGAGI. V was trimmed by 2 bases and J by 2 bases, leaving 9 bases between them. The CDR3 covers 14 residues. CDR3 region: CASSYEGDNTEAFF. For the CDR3, the DNA is TGTGCCAGCAGTTACGAGGGGGATAACACTGAAGCTTTCTTT.

The chain combines TRBV11-2 with TRBJ2-7; 12 bases match TRBD2. The germline V gene encodes CDR1 SGHAT and CDR2 FQNNGV. The length of the CDR3 is 14 residues. The V and J ends lost 5 bases and 9 bases, in that order; junction bases with no gene match: 8. The CDR3 reads CASSPPTSGSAQYF. In nucleotides, the CDR3 is TGTGCCAGCAGCCCTCCGACTAGCGGGAGTGCGCAGTACTTC.

V and J are TRBV4-1 and TRBJ1-1, with 8 nucleotides matching TRBD1. V gave up 3 bases and J gave up 3 bases; unmatched junction bases: 12. Germline V gene lookup returns CDR1 MGHRA and CDR2 YSYEKL. This CDR3 has 17 amino acids. Here the CDR3 reads CASSHVRQGNRYTEAFF. The DNA for the CDR3 is TGCGCCAGCAGCCACGTCCGACAGGGGAATAGGTACACTGAAGCTTTCTTT.

The gene calls are TRBV6-1 and TRBJ1-1; a weak D match, TRBD1 (5 bases). CDR3 length: 13 amino acids. Germline assignment: CDR1 MNHNS and CDR2 SASEGT. V lost 2 bases and J lost 5, with 9 bases in between. The CDR3 DNA reads TGTGCCAGCAGTGAAATCGGGGGAACTGAAGCTTTCTTT. Amino acids: CASSEIGGTEAFF.

CDR3 region: CATSRVVGVGSYEQYF. For the CDR3, the DNA is TGTGCCACCAGCAGAGTGGTGGGGGTTGGGTCCTACGAGCAGTACTTC. This rearrangement joins TRBV15 to TRBJ2-7, with D possibly being TRBD1 or TRBD2 (5 bases each). V was trimmed by 1 base and J by 1 base, leaving 14 bases between them. CDR1 and CDR2 from the germline V gene are LNHNV and YYDKDF (reference sequence). This CDR3 comprises 16 residues.

This chain uses TRBV7-9 with TRBJ2-1; D remains unclear. Germline CDR1 SEHNR, CDR2 FQNEAQ (reference sequence). This CDR3 has 15 residues. Trimming took 5 bases from V and 0 from J, leaving 11 bases between them. CDR3 nucleotides: TGTGCCAGCAGCGGGTCGAAGAACTCCTACAATGAGCAGTTCTTC. It yields the protein CASSGSKNSYNEQFF.

The chain is built from TRBV5-1 and TRBJ2-3; 14 nucleotides line up with TRBD2. Germline assignment: CDR1 SGHRS and CDR2 YFSETQ. The CDR3 is 15 residues long. Germline trimming cut 3 bases from V and 7 bases from J; bases unmatched to any gene: 4. The CDR3 here is CASSSGTSGRNTQYF. CDR3 bases: TGCGCCAGCAGCTCTGGGACTAGCGGGAGAAATACGCAGTATTTT.